This TCR beta chain was found in a study of patients and donors after allogeneic stem cell transplantation. MiXCR, run by TCRdb on the RT-PCR reads, gives a single entry per CDR3 protein. The data contain more than 850,000 distinct CDR3 sequences, approximately 18% of them singletons. V was pared by 4 bases and J by 5 bases, with 8 bases of the junction left unmatched. Germline V CDR1 and CDR2: LGHDT, YNNKEL (reference sequence). The CDR3 contains 15 residues. The chain is built from TRBV3-1 and TRBJ2-1; 7 positions agree with TRBD1. The TCR was taken from a human donor who was either an allogeneic HSCT recipient or a stem cell or donor lymphocyte infusion donor (not recorded which). It is not recorded whose cells these are; they may come from a transplant donor. The specimen sequenced was blood, either unsorted or a sorted T cell fraction (not recorded which). The CDR3 loop is CASSRTGLGHNEQFF. The CDR3 nucleotides read TGTGCCAGCAGCCGGACAGGTCTAGGCCACAATGAGCAGTTCTTC.